This TCR beta chain was captured in a study of OX40 agonist ivuxolimab in advanced cancers. Overall study: The diagnoses of dose-escalation patients were hepatocellular carcinoma, melanoma, renal cell or head and neck cancer. Overall study findings and caveats: At doses 0.1 to 3.0 mg/kg, CD4+ and CD8+ clones expanded. The work left the antigen specificity of expanded peripheral T cells undetermined. Among the lowest levels of clonal expansion were found in partial responders at 0.1-3.0 mg/kg.

TCRdb keeps only in-frame clones here, not all; method: immunoSEQ multiplex PCR. The sample gives 25,000 to 30,000 clones, over 75% of which show up once; approximately 24% is in the top ten. The length of the CDR3 is 15 residues. V lost 4 bases, J lost 1 base, and 2 bases stayed unmatched. Notes on this clone: The antigen is not known.

Sequenced here: CD4+ or CD8+ T cells sorted from blood, sampled in a trial of the OX40 agonist ivuxolimab. This receptor was identified in an adult with an advanced solid tumor such as melanoma, head and neck, liver or kidney cancer. The chain is built from TRBV5-3 and TRBJ2-7, with TRBD2 matching 13 bases. TRBV5-3 is reported as an ORF; its role is uncertain. The CDR3 DNA follows: TGTGCCAGAAGCATGACTAGCGGGAGGTCCTACGAGCAGTACTTC. Translated, it gives CARSMTSGRSYEQYF.